The source of this T cell receptor beta chain is a study of shared T cell receptors in the human thymus. The CDR3 totals 14 residues. Profiling relied on immunoSEQ multiplex PCR, and the TCRdb table lists in-frame clones only, not all of them. The sample lists 640,000 or so clones, about 90% occurring once. A further study also used this sample, focusing on human thymus T cells. From that paper: Resections that were taken during corrective heart surgery supplied the thymus tissue. As related research reported, thymic repertoires overlapped highly among unrelated individuals.

Sequencing used thymocytes. V and J are TRBV1 and TRBJ2-1; TRBD2 is the table's D call, not checked against the DNA. TRBV1 is an annotated pseudogene. The sequence came from a boy under two years old with a congenital heart defect. CDR3 amino acids: CTTQLAGGYNEQFF. DNA of the CDR3: TGCACCACCCAGCTAGCGGGGGGGTACAATGAGCAGTTCTTC.